The clone carrying this T cell receptor beta chain was seen just once. The record originates from a study of blood T cell repertoires in COVID-19. Original analysis: Amplified reference gene primers provided the basis for estimating nucleated cell counts. Assay: immunoSEQ multiplex PCR; the TCRdb copy retains only in-frame clones and omits some. That table supplies the V and J calls and clone size; D and trimming were determined from the DNA. The sample lists around 200,000 clones, 85% to 90% occurring once. V was clipped by 2 bases and J by 10 bases, with 8 bases between them. Germline V gene lookup returns CDR1 SEHNR and CDR2 FQNEAQ (reference sequence). The CDR3 is 11 residues long.

J is TRBJ1-2 and V is TRBV7-9; D uncertain. The sequencing sample was made of peripheral blood. The origin of this receptor is a woman between 18 and 29 years old who had recovered from COVID-19. The CDR3 DNA reads as TGTGCCAGCAGCTTACGGGAACACTACACCTTC. As protein: CASSLREHYTF.